This T cell receptor beta chain was identified in a study of T cells expressing NK-cell markers. On the study more broadly: Seven HCMV-seropositive donors and one seronegative donor made up the eight sequenced donors. Regarding the study as a whole: Leadership of the CD3+CD56-NKG2C+ fraction also belonged to these clonotypes in a few donors.

Note on this clonotype: Its antigen remains unknown.

CDR3 length equals 13 residues. Germline lookup yields CDR1 SGHTA and CDR2 FQGNSA. One entry per CDR3 protein, without DNA, is what TCRdb gives after re-calling the 5' RACE reads. The sample table sets out under 200,000 distinct CDR3 sequences. Sequencing was carried out using blood T cells: a sorted CD56 or NKG2C T cell subset, CD4+ or CD8+ T cells, or bulk PBMC T cells (not recorded which). The chain uses TRBV7-2 and TRBJ2-5; TCRdb designates TRBD2, a call that cannot be tested without DNA. The source is a woman aged 18 to 75 in good health. This chain's CDR3 is CASSSGTLETQYF.